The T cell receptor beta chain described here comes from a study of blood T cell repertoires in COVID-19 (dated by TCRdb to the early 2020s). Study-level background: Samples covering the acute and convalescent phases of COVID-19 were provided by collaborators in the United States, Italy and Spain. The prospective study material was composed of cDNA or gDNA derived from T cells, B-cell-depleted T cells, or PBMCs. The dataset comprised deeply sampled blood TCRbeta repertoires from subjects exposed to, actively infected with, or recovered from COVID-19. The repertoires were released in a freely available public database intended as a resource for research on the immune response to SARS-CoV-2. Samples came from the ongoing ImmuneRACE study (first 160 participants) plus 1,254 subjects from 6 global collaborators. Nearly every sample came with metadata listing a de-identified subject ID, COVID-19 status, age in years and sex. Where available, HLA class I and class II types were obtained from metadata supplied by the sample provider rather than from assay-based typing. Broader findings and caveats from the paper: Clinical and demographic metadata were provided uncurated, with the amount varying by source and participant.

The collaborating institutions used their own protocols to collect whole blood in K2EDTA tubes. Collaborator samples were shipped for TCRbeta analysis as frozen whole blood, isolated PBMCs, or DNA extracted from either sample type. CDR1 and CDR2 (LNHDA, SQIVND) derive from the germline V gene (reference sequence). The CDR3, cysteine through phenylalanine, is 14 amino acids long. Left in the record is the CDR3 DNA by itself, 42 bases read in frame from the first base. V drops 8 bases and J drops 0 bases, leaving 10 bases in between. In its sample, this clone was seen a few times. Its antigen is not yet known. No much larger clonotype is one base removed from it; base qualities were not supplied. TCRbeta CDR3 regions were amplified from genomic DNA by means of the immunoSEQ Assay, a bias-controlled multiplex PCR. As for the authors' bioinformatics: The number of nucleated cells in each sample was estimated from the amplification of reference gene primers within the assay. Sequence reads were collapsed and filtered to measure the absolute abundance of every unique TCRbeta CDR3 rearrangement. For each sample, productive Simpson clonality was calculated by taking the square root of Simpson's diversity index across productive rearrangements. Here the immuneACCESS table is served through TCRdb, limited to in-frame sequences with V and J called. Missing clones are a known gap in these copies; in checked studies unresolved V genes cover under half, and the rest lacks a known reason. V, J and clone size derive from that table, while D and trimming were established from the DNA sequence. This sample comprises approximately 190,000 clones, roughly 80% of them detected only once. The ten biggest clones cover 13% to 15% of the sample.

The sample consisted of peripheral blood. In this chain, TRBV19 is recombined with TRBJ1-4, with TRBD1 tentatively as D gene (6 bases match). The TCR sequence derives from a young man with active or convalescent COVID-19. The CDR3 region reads CASGDRSTNEKLFF. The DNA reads TGTGCCAGTGGAGACAGGTCAACTAATGAAAAACTGTTTTTT.